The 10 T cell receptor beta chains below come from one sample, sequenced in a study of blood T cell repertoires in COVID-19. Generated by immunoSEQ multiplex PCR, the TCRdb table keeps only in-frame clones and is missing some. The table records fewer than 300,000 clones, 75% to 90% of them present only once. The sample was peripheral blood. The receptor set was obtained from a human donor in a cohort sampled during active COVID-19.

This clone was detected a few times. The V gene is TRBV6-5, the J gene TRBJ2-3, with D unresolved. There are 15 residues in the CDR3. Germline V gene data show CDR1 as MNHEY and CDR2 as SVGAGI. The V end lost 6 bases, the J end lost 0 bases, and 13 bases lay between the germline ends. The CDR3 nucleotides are TGTGCCAGCAGCCCCGGCGGCTCTAGCACAGATACGCAGTATTTT. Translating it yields CASSPGGSSTDTQYF.

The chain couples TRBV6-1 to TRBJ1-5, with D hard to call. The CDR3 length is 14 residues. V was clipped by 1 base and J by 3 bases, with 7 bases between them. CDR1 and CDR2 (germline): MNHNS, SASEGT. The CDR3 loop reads CASSEGLTNQPQHF. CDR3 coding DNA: TGTGCCAGCAGTGAAGGGCTTACCAATCAGCCCCAGCATTTT.

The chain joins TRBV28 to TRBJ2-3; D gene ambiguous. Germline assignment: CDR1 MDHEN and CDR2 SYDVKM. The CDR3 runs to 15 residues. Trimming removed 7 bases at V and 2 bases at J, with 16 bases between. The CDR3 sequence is CASTAIVFSTDTQYF. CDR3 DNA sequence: TGTGCCAGCACCGCAATAGTCTTCTCCACAGATACGCAGTATTTT. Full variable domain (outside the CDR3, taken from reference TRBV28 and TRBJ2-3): DVKVTQSSRYLVKRTGEKVFLECVQDMDHENMFWYRQDPGLGLRLIYFSYDVKMKEKGDIPEGYSVSREKKERFSLILESASTNQTSMYLCASTAIVFSTDTQYFGPGTRLTVL.

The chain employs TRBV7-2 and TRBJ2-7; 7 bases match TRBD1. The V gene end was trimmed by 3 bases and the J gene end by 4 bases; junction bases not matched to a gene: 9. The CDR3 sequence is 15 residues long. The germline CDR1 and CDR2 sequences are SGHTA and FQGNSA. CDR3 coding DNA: TGTGCCAGCAGCTTGGCCCCGGGACAGCATTACGAGCAGTACTTC. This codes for CASSLAPGQHYEQYF.

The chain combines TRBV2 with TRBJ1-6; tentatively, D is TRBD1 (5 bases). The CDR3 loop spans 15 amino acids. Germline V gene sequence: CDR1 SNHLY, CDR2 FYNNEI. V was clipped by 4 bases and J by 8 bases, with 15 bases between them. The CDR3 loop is CASSVPGLLYSPLHF. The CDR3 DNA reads TGTGCCAGCAGTGTACCGGGACTCCTTTATTCACCCCTCCACTTT.

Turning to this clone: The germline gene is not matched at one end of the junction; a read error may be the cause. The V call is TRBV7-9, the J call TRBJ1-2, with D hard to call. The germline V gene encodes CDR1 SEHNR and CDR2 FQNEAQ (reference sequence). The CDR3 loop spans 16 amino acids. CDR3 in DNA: TGTGTCAGCAGCTTAGAGCGGAAGACTAAAAACTATGGCTACACCTTC. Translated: CVSSLERKTKNYGYTF.

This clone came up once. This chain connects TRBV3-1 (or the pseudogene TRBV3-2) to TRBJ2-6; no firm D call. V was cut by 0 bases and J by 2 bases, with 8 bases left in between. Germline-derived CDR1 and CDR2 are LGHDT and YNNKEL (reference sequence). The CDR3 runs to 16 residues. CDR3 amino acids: CASSQDLAPGANVLTF. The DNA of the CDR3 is TGTGCCAGCAGCCAAGATCTGGCCCCTGGGGCCAACGTCCTGACTTTC.

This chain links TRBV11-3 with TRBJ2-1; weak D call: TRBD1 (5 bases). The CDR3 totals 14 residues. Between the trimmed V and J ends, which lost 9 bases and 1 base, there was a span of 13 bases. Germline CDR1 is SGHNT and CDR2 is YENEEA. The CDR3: CARDSCRSYNEQFF. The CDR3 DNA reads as TGTGCCAGAGACAGTTGCCGGTCCTACAATGAGCAGTTCTTC. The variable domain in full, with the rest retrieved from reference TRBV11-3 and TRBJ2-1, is EAGVVQSPRYKIIEKKQPVAFWCNPISGHNTLYWYLQNLGQGPELLIRYENEEAVDDSQLPKDRFSAERLKGVDSTLKIQPAELGDSAVYLCARDSCRSYNEQFFGPGTRLTVL.

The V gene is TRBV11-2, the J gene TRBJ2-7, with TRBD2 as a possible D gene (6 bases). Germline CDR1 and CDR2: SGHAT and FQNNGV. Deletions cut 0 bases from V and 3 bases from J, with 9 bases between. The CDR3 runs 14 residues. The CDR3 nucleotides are TGTGCCAGCAGCTTAGACGAGGGAGGCTACGAGCAGTACTTC. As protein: CASSLDEGGYEQYF.

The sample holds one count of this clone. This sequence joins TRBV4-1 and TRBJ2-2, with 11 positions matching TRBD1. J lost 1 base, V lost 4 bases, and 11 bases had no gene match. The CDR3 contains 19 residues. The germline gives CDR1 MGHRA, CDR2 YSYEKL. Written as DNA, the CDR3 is TGCGCCAGCAGCCCAAGGGACAGGGGGGTAGCCCGGAACACCGGGGAGCTGTTTTTT. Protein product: CASSPRDRGVARNTGELFF.